This T cell receptor (beta chain) is from a study of blood T cell repertoires in COVID-19. About the research overall: T cells, B-cell-depleted T cells, or PBMCs supplied cDNA or gDNA.

This clone was found a few times. Libraries were prepared by immunoSEQ multiplex PCR; TCRdb keeps only in-frame clonotypes and omits some of them. The table lists tens of thousands of clones, roughly 70% of them singletons. The CDR3 covers 15 residues. Germline V gene lookup returns CDR1 LNHDA and CDR2 SQIVND (reference sequence). After removal of 3 bases from V and 5 bases from J, the junction contained 4 bases not matched to a gene. This clonotype originated in an older man with acute or convalescent COVID-19. Sequencing was performed on peripheral blood. The rearrangement links TRBV19 to TRBJ1-6; 7 nucleotides line up with TRBD1. The CDR3 DNA is TGTGCCAGTAGTATTGGGACAGCGAATAATTCACCCCTCCACTTT. Its protein is CASSIGTANNSPLHF.